The clone carrying this T cell receptor (beta chain) was counted a few times. Its antigen remains unknown. The CDR3 consists of 15 residues. Trimming cost V 0 bases and J 4 bases, with 13 bases left between them. In germline, CDR1 is SGDLS, CDR2 YYNGEE. The data derive from a study of T cells after yellow fever vaccination. As for the study in general: SMART-Seq v4 Ultra Low Input handled preparation of low-cell-number fractions. The study, taken as a whole, reports: Clonotypes shared by both compartments, CD4 and CD8, made up a small share. Abundant clonotypes from the bulk population could get into FACS-sorted repertoires as contaminants.

TCRdb independently ran MiXCR on the 5' RACE reads; one entry per CDR3 protein. The table has around 360,000 distinct CDR3 sequences, around a tenth seen once. The TCR sequence derives from a man aged 18 to 29 who received the YFV17D yellow fever vaccine. The chain uses TRBV9 and TRBJ1-1; TRBD1 might be the D (6 bases). The sequenced sample was PBMCs, obtained on the day of the first yellow fever vaccination. CDR3 coding DNA: TGTGCCAGCAGCGTAGCAGACAGGCGCCCCACTGAAGCTTTCTTT. Protein: CASSVADRRPTEAFF.